The 13 T cell receptor beta chains listed next were all sequenced from one sample in a study of cytomegalovirus exposure and HLA in healthy donors. Assay used: immunoSEQ multiplex PCR; TCRdb lists only in-frame clones, some missing. The sample yields over 150,000 clones, around 84% seen once. Sequenced sample: PBMCs. These receptors were collected from a human donor in good health.

In its sample, this clone was seen once. The chain links TRBV4-2 to TRBJ1-5, with D perhaps TRBD1 (6 bases). This CDR3 region has 16 residues. The V end was cut by 1 base, the J end by 7 bases, with 17 bases between. Germline V lookup: CDR1 LGHNA, CDR2 YNFKEQ. CDR3 loop: CASSQGTGTERQPQHF. CDR3 in DNA: TGTGCCAGCAGCCAAGGTACAGGGACCGAAAGACAGCCCCAGCATTTT.

The chain recombines TRBV11-1 with TRBJ1-2, with D maybe TRBD1 (5 bases). CDR1 is SGHAT and CDR2 is FQDESV in the germline V gene (reference sequence). The CDR3 has 14 amino acids. Trimming cost V 3 bases and J 4 bases, with 12 bases left between them. The CDR3 nucleotides read TGTGCCAGCAGCTTGGCAGGGACTCTCTATGGCTACACCTTC. Translation: CASSLAGTLYGYTF.

This sequence joins TRBV9 and TRBJ2-6; 7 bases agree with TRBD1. With 3 bases clipped from V and 0 bases from J, the junction kept 3 bases outside the gene matches. The CDR3 is 16 residues long. Germline V gene lookup returns CDR1 SGDLS and CDR2 YYNGEE. The CDR3 coding sequence is TGTGCCAGCAGCGCCGACAGGGTCTCTGGGGCCAACGTCCTGACTTTC. It encodes CASSADRVSGANVLTF.

The chain links TRBV7-3 to TRBJ2-2; D uncertain. The germline V and J ends were trimmed by 5 bases and 1 base, with 5 bases remaining between them. Germline CDR1 reads SGHTA; CDR2 reads FQGTGA. The CDR3 contains 13 residues. The CDR3 coding sequence is TGTGCCAGCAGCCCCTTGAACACCGGGGAGCTGTTTTTT. Amino acids: CASSPLNTGELFF.

The chain recombines TRBV6-4 with TRBJ2-1; TRBD2 agrees at 9 bases. Germline V gene data show CDR1 as MRHNA and CDR2 as SNTAGT. The CDR3 contains 14 residues. Trimming took 0 bases from V and 6 from J; bases not matched to a gene: 0. The CDR3 loop is CASSDSSGSNEQFF. Here the CDR3 DNA reads TGTGCCAGCAGTGACTCTAGCGGGAGCAATGAGCAGTTCTTC.

The chain joins TRBV9 to TRBJ2-1; D is perhaps TRBD1 (7 bases). The length of the CDR3 is 17 residues. The germline V gene has CDR1 SGDLS and CDR2 YYNGEE. The V end lost 4 bases, the J end lost 2 bases, and 19 bases lay between the germline ends. CDR3 sequence: CASSPDPGGYAYNEQFF. Written as DNA, the CDR3 is TGTGCCAGCAGCCCTGATCCAGGGGGGTATGCCTACAATGAGCAGTTCTTC.

The chain joins TRBV5-1 to TRBJ2-1; D is ambiguous. Germline V lookup: CDR1 SGHRS, CDR2 YFSETQ. The CDR3 sequence is 14 residues long. Trimming left V 0 bases short and J 4 bases short, with 8 bases between. The CDR3 bases are TGCGCCAGCAGCTTGGGAGGAGAGTACAATGAGCAGTTCTTC. Translation gives CASSLGGEYNEQFF.

The CDR3 reads CASSDWVKGGLDQPQHF. Written as DNA, the CDR3 is TGTGCCAGCAGTGATTGGGTAAAGGGGGGGCTGGATCAGCCCCAGCATTTT. The chain employs TRBV2 and TRBJ1-5; perhaps TRBD1 as D (6 bases). The CDR3 contains 17 residues. Trimming removed 3 bases at V and 5 bases at J, with 20 bases between. CDR1 is SNHLY, CDR2 FYNNEI, per germline.

The genes are TRBV7-2 and TRBJ1-2; weak D call: TRBD1 (6 bases). Germline V gene sequence: CDR1 SGHTA, CDR2 FQGNSA. Deletions cut 7 bases from V and 7 bases from J, with 22 bases between. The CDR3 has 15 amino acids. CDR3 loop: CASTLEGHTVRGYTF. Written as DNA, the CDR3 is TGTGCCAGCACTCTAGAGGGACACACTGTCCGTGGCTACACCTTC.

This clone was observed a single time. This chain links TRBV28 with TRBJ2-7, with 9 bases that match TRBD1. The germline CDR1 and CDR2 sequences are MDHEN and SYDVKM. The CDR3 consists of 14 residues. Losses at the gene ends were 4 bases for V and 6 bases for J; bases not matched to a gene: 7. The CDR3 nucleotides read TGTGCCAGCAGTTCCCGGGACAGGGAGGGCGAGCAGTACTTC. Protein sequence: CASSSRDREGEQYF.

V gene TRBV5-4 combines with J gene TRBJ2-7; D is perhaps TRBD2 (6 bases). V was pared by 0 bases and J by 5 bases, with 15 bases between. The CDR3 runs to 15 residues. CDR1 SGHNT and CDR2 YYREEE come from the germline V gene (reference sequence). The CDR3 is CASSLGTGVYNEQYF. The CDR3 nucleotides are TGTGCCAGCAGCTTGGGGACGGGAGTTTATAACGAGCAGTACTTC.

This clone was seen a single time. This chain connects TRBV27 to TRBJ2-7; possibly TRBD1 for D (5 bases). This CDR3 has 15 residues. V was trimmed by 3 bases and J by 5 bases, leaving 17 bases between them. From germline, CDR1 is MNHEY and CDR2 SMNVEV (reference sequence). As DNA, the CDR3 is TGTGCCAGCAGTTTTGGTGGTGGACAAAGCGACGAGCAGTACTTC. This gives the protein CASSFGGGQSDEQYF.

The J gene is TRBJ2-3, the V gene TRBV29-1; 7 bases map to TRBD1. Germline lookup yields CDR1 SQVTM and CDR2 ANQGSEA. This CDR3 comprises 15 residues. The trim removed 7 bases at V and 4 bases at J, leaving 14 bases unmatched. The CDR3 nucleotides read TGCAGCGCTATAATCAGACAGGGTCGCGCAGATACGCAGTATTTT. It codes for CSAIIRQGRADTQYF.